This T cell receptor beta chain was sequenced in a study of cytomegalovirus exposure and HLA in healthy donors. The overall study: One earlier analysis, a look at roughly 170 million T cells, found more than 100 million unique TCR beta sequences. Study results and limitations: Highly shared variants forming one cluster were likely a sequencing artifact. Some V segments, including TRBV6-2 and TRBV6-3, were excluded as indistinguishable.

This CDR3 contains 15 residues. V gave up 3 bases and J gave up 0 bases, with 12 bases separating them. Germline V gives CDR1 SQVTM, CDR2 ANQGSEA. Primers for the PCR totalled 60 Vbeta and 13 Jbeta. The data were produced by immunoSEQ multiplex PCR, yet TCRdb's version contains in-frame clones alone and is incomplete. Here the sample spans 100,000 to 150,000 clones, over 60% being singletons. This clone occurred once. Its antigen is currently unknown. Sequenced: PBMCs. This receptor was obtained from a man younger than 40 in good health and CMV-seronegative. The chain links TRBV29-1 to TRBJ1-3; D is uncertain. CDR3 amino acids: CSVETGRSSGNTIYF. In nucleotides, the CDR3 is TGCAGCGTTGAGACGGGAAGAAGCTCTGGAAACACCATATATTTT.